These 25 T cell receptor beta chains were sequenced from one sample in a study of T cells after yellow fever vaccination. TCRdb re-analysed the 5' RACE reads in MiXCR, keeping a single row per CDR3 protein. The sample has under 550,000 distinct CDR3 sequences; 20% to 25% are singletons. The sample in question was PBMCs, obtained approximately 22 days after the first yellow fever vaccination. The receptors stem from a young man who received the YFV17D yellow fever vaccine.

The chain combines TRBV4-2 with TRBJ2-4, with 13 nucleotides matching TRBD2. CDR1 is LGHNA and CDR2 is YNFKEQ in the germline V gene. The CDR3 spans 14 residues. The V segment lost 0 bases and the J segment 15 bases; nucleotides outside the gene matches: 5. The CDR3 sequence is CASSQDGTSGVWYF. CDR3 nucleotide sequence: TGTGCCAGCAGCCAAGATGGGACTAGCGGGGTCTGGTACTTC.

The chain links TRBV12-3 or TRBV12-4 to TRBJ1-5; 7 positions agree with TRBD1. V lost 6 bases and J lost 5; bases outside the gene matches: 16. The CDR3 consists of 17 residues. The CDR3 DNA follows: TGTGCCAGCAGCCTTGACAGGGCGCGCCTCGGCGATCAGCCCCAGCATTTT. Its protein is CASSLDRARLGDQPQHF.

The chain carries TRBV5-1 and TRBJ2-2; the match to TRBD1 covers 7 bases. Trimming cost V 4 bases and J 0 bases; bases outside gene matches: 9. Germline loops: CDR1 SGHRS, CDR2 YFSETQ. The CDR3 runs 17 residues. The DNA for the CDR3 is TGCGCCAGCAGCCTTTATCGGACAGGCCCGAACACCGGGGAGCTGTTTTTT. Its translation is CASSLYRTGPNTGELFF.

This chain joins TRBV4-1 and TRBJ2-5, with D perhaps matching TRBD1 or TRBD2 (5 bases each). V was shortened by 1 base and J by 0 bases, with 9 bases between the two germline ends. Germline V gives CDR1 MGHRA, CDR2 YSYEKL. The CDR3 is 15 residues long. As DNA, the CDR3 is TGCGCCAGCAGCCAAGTGGGGACGAACCAAGAGACCCAGTACTTC. Encoded protein: CASSQVGTNQETQYF.

The rearrangement joins TRBV5-6 to TRBJ2-6; 11 positions agree with TRBD1. The germline V gene encodes CDR1 SGHDT and CDR2 YYEEEE. The V and J ends lost 1 base and 2 bases, in that order; junction bases with no gene match: 5. The CDR3 length is 18 residues. CDR3 in amino acids: CASSLIPGQGAGANVLTF. CDR3 sequence (DNA): TGTGCCAGCAGCTTGATTCCGGGACAGGGGGCTGGGGCCAACGTCCTGACTTTC.

This clonotype turned up a few times. The chain employs TRBV12-3 or TRBV12-4 and TRBJ2-6; D uncertain. The V end lost 3 bases, the J end lost 0 bases, and 3 bases lay between the germline ends. There are 14 residues in the CDR3. This CDR3 reads CASSLVSGANVLTF. The CDR3 region has the DNA TGTGCCAGCAGTTTGGTCTCTGGGGCCAACGTCCTGACTTTC.

The genes are TRBV11-2 and TRBJ2-4; 13 nucleotides match TRBD2. This CDR3 is built from 20 residues. Germline assignment: CDR1 SGHAT and CDR2 FQNNGV. V dropped 3 bases and J dropped 0; count of bases not matched to a gene: 11. This chain's CDR3 is CASSFSSGLAGRLAKNIQYF. CDR3 nucleotide sequence: TGTGCCAGCAGCTTTTCCTCGGGACTAGCGGGGCGATTAGCCAAAAACATTCAGTACTTC.

This clonotype has just a few counts. The chain joins TRBV5-4 to TRBJ2-3; no clear D. Trimming took 1 base from V and 2 from J, leaving 8 bases between them. This CDR3 has 14 residues. Germline CDR1 reads SGHNT; CDR2 reads YYREEE (reference sequence). CDR3 protein: CASSLRQTTDTQYF. The CDR3 DNA sequence: TGTGCCAGCAGCTTGAGGCAGACCACAGATACGCAGTATTTT. The full variable domain, its missing parts supplied by reference TRBV5-4 and TRBJ2-3, is ETGVTQSPTHLIKTRGQQVTLRCSSQSGHNTVSWYQQALGQGPQFIFQYYREEENGRGNFPPRFSGLQFPNYSSELNVNALELDDSALYLCASSLRQTTDTQYFGPGTRLTVL.

This clonotype appeared a few times. The chain employs TRBV4-3 and TRBJ2-7, with D uncertain. Per germline, CDR1 LGHNA and CDR2 YSLEER. Trimming removed 0 bases at V and 1 base at J, with 7 bases between. The CDR3 has 14 amino acids. The CDR3 loop reads CASSQDSSSYEQYF. In DNA, the CDR3 is TGCGCCAGCAGCCAAGACTCCAGTTCCTACGAGCAGTACTTC.

This clonotype appeared a few times. This chain uses TRBV10-1 with TRBJ2-2; D is uncertain. CDR3 size: 13 residues. The V gene lost 7 bases and the J gene lost 1 base, with 7 bases spanning the gap. CDR1 WNHNN and CDR2 SYGVQD come from the germline V gene (reference sequence). CDR3 nucleotide sequence: TGCGCCAGCAAGGGTGAGAACACCGGGGAGCTGTTTTTT. Protein sequence: CASKGENTGELFF.

This chain uses TRBV7-2 with TRBJ2-2; tentatively, D is TRBD1 (6 bases). Germline V CDR1 and CDR2: SGHTA, FQGNSA. The CDR3 spans 14 residues. The V and J ends lost 4 bases and 7 bases respectively, with 13 bases between them. CDR3 region: CASSSQGSGGELFF. The CDR3 nucleotides read TGTGCCAGCAGCTCCCAGGGGAGCGGCGGGGAGCTGTTTTTT.

V gene TRBV4-3 combines with J gene TRBJ1-2; unclear D gene. V lost 0 bases, J lost 5 bases, and 7 bases lay in between. The CDR3 covers 13 residues. Germline loops: CDR1 LGHNA, CDR2 YSLEER. The chain's CDR3 is CASSQEVKYGYTF. CDR3 nucleotides: TGCGCCAGCAGCCAAGAGGTGAAGTATGGCTACACCTTC.

The V and J genes are TRBV27 and TRBJ1-2, with TRBD1 matching 7 bases. Per germline, CDR1 MNHEY and CDR2 SMNVEV (reference sequence). CDR3 length: 14 amino acids. V gave up 5 bases and J gave up 2 bases; unmatched junction bases: 5. DNA for the CDR3: TGTGCCAGCAGTGGAGAACAGGGGAACTATGGCTACACCTTC. Protein product: CASSGEQGNYGYTF.

The V and J genes are TRBV2 and TRBJ1-1, with D unresolved. V lost 7 bases, J lost 8 bases, and 17 bases lay in between. Germline V CDR1 and CDR2: SNHLY, FYNNEI. The CDR3 runs 13 residues. In DNA, the CDR3 is TGTGCCAGCACTACCCGAGGGCCTGTGGAAGCTTTCTTT. Protein sequence: CASTTRGPVEAFF.

This clonotype was counted between two and nine times. This chain joins TRBV13 and TRBJ2-3, with D possibly being TRBD1 or TRBD2 (6 bases each). The germline V gene has CDR1 PRHDT and CDR2 FYEKMQ (reference sequence). Trimming left V 1 base short and J 3 bases short, with 20 bases between. This CDR3 contains 18 residues. The CDR3 DNA reads as TGTGCCAGCAGCTTAGAGGGGTGGGGGGCCACATCGACAGATACGCAGTATTTT. Translation gives CASSLEGWGATSTDTQYF. Full variable domain (remainder filled in from reference TRBV13 and TRBJ2-3): AAGVIQSPRHLIKEKRETATLKCYPIPRHDTVYWYQQGPGQDPQFLISFYEKMQSDKGSIPDRFSAQQFSDYHSELNMSSLELGDSALYFCASSLEGWGATSTDTQYFGPGTRLTVL.

The chain combines TRBV12-3 or TRBV12-4 with TRBJ1-1; tentative D call: TRBD1 (6 bases). Trimming took 7 bases from V and 9 from J, leaving 18 bases between them. The CDR3 totals 13 residues. CDR3 nucleotide sequence: TGTGCCAGCAACCCCGGGGGCGCAAAAAAAGCTTTCTTT. This gives the protein CASNPGGAKKAFF.

This clonotype was recorded a few times. The V gene is TRBV5-1, the J gene TRBJ2-5, with D unclear. V was cut by 0 bases and J by 2 bases, with 8 bases left in between. CDR1 and CDR2 (germline): SGHRS, YFSETQ. The CDR3 totals 14 residues. The CDR3 loop reads CASSLVSEQETQYF. The CDR3, as DNA: TGCGCCAGCAGCTTGGTCTCGGAACAAGAGACCCAGTACTTC.

This clonotype turned up a few times. V gene TRBV7-8 combines with J gene TRBJ2-7, with D unresolved. V was shortened by 0 bases and J by 6 bases, with 15 bases between the two germline ends. CDR1 and CDR2 (germline): SGHVS, FQNEAQ. CDR3 length equals 15 residues. CDR3 in amino acids: CASSLAGGGPREQYV. CDR3 DNA: TGTGCCAGCAGCTTAGCGGGTGGTGGACCTCGCGAGCAGTACGTC.

This chain connects TRBV6-2 or TRBV6-3 to TRBJ1-6; no clear D. There are 13 residues in the CDR3. Trimming stripped 7 bases from V and 7 bases from J, with 11 bases between. Looked up from germline, CDR1 is MNHEY and CDR2 is SVGEGT. The chain's CDR3 is CASTIEPNSPLHF. CDR3 nucleotide sequence: TGTGCCAGCACCATCGAACCCAATTCACCCCTCCACTTT.

This clonotype was seen only a few times. This chain uses TRBV5-1 with TRBJ2-4, with D perhaps being TRBD1 or TRBD2 (5 bases each). The germline V gene has CDR1 SGHRS and CDR2 YFSETQ. CDR3 size: 13 residues. Trimming removed 5 bases at V and 16 bases at J, with 22 bases between. The CDR3 bases are TGCGCCAGCAGTTTCAACAGGCCTGAGGGAGAATACTTC. Its protein product is CASSFNRPEGEYF. Together with reference TRBV5-1 and TRBJ2-4, the CDR3 gives the full variable domain: KAGVTQTPRYLIKTRGQQVTLSCSPISGHRSVSWYQQTPGQGLQFLFEYFSETQRNKGNFPGRFSGRQFSNSRSEMNVSTLELGDSALYLCASSFNRPEGEYFGAGTRLSVL.

This clonotype was observed a few times. J is TRBJ1-1 and V is TRBV5-1; 7 bases are shared with TRBD1. The V gene end was trimmed by 5 bases and the J gene end by 2 bases; junction bases not matched to a gene: 9. The CDR3 has 15 residues. Germline CDR1 SGHRS, CDR2 YFSETQ. In nucleotides, the CDR3 is TGCGCCAGCAGGGATGACAGGGTCTTCAACACTGAAGCTTTCTTT. It specifies CASRDDRVFNTEAFF.

This clonotype has more than one count but fewer than ten. The chain carries TRBV9 and TRBJ2-3, with D perhaps assigned TRBD1 or TRBD2 (5 bases each). This CDR3 spans 15 amino acids. The germline V gene encodes CDR1 SGDLS and CDR2 YYNGEE. Trimming pared 0 bases from V and 0 bases from J, leaving 8 bases between. CDR3 DNA sequence: TGTGCCAGCAGCGTAGCGGGACCGAGCACAGATACGCAGTATTTT. This translates into CASSVAGPSTDTQYF. The variable domain in full, completed from reference TRBV9 and TRBJ2-3, reads DSGVTQTPKHLITATGQRVTLRCSPRSGDLSVYWYQQSLDQGLQFLIQYYNGEERAKGNILERFSAQQFPDLHSELNLSSLELGDSALYFCASSVAGPSTDTQYFGPGTRLTVL.

The gene calls are TRBV5-1 and TRBJ1-1; D is possibly TRBD1 (6 bases). Trimming shortened V by 2 bases and J by 11 bases, and 10 bases separated the two germline ends. CDR1 SGHRS and CDR2 YFSETQ come from the germline V gene. The CDR3 consists of 11 residues. Written as DNA, the CDR3 is TGCGCCAGCAGCTTCCGGGGGCAGGCTTTCTTT. As protein: CASSFRGQAFF. The full variable domain, in which reference TRBV5-1 and TRBJ1-1 provide the parts outside the CDR3, is KAGVTQTPRYLIKTRGQQVTLSCSPISGHRSVSWYQQTPGQGLQFLFEYFSETQRNKGNFPGRFSGRQFSNSRSEMNVSTLELGDSALYLCASSFRGQAFFGQGTRLTVV.

The table lists this clonotype with a few counts. This rearrangement joins TRBV11-2 to TRBJ2-1, with unresolved D. This CDR3 region has 12 residues. Looked up from germline, CDR1 is SGHAT and CDR2 is FQNNGV. Trimming cost V 5 bases and J 9 bases, with 11 bases left between them. The CDR3 DNA reads TGTGCCAGCAGCCTAAATCAGATTGAGCAGTTCTTC. Translated, it gives CASSLNQIEQFF. Supplemented by reference TRBV11-2 and TRBJ2-1, the full variable domain reads EAGVAQSPRYKIIEKRQSVAFWCNPISGHATLYWYQQILGQGPKLLIQFQNNGVVDDSQLPKDRFSAERLKGVDSTLKIQPAKLEDSAVYLCASSLNQIEQFFGPGTRLTVL.

This clonotype was observed a few times. V is TRBV5-1 and J is TRBJ1-6; the D gene is possibly TRBD1 (5 bases). Per the germline V gene, CDR1 is SGHRS and CDR2 is YFSETQ. Between the trimmed V and J ends, which lost 2 bases and 6 bases, there was a span of 12 bases. The length of the CDR3 is 15 residues. The DNA of the CDR3 is TGCGCCAGCAGCTTCCAGGGAGAGGGTAATTCACCCCTCCACTTT. The encoded protein is CASSFQGEGNSPLHF.